The rows below give T cell receptor beta chains drawn from one sample of a study of shared clonotypes between healthy human individuals. TCRdb keeps only in-frame clones here, not all; method: immunoSEQ multiplex PCR. The repertoire consists of about 480,000 clones, with nearly 80% occurring once and the leading ten covering approximately 12%. Sequencing was performed on PBMCs. These receptors were collected from a woman aged 40-49 years in good health. Some clones in this sample may be carry-over from other donors' samples. The CDR3 runs from the conserved cysteine through the conserved F or W. A D gene is named only where the DNA matches it firmly.

v_gene: TRBV27; d_gene: NA; CDR3aa: CASSLGATNYGYTF
v_gene: TRBV10-1; d_gene: TRBD2; CDR3aa: CASSPGLAGVVEQYF
v_gene: TRBV9; d_gene: TRBD1; CDR3aa: CASSVERGRGGGYTF
v_gene: TRBV7-3; d_gene: NA; CDR3aa: CASSLVGAGATNTGELFF
v_gene: TRBV7-2; d_gene: TRBD1; CDR3aa: CASRGDRGAQHF
v_gene: TRBV10-2; d_gene: NA; CDR3aa: CASTSSREKLFF
v_gene: TRBV4-1; d_gene: NA; CDR3aa: CASRPSRVHNEQFF
v_gene: TRBV5-4; d_gene: NA; CDR3aa: CASSLKYGYNSPLHF
v_gene: TRBV7-9; d_gene: TRBD1; CDR3aa: CASSLGTGPSLEQYF
v_gene: TRBV5-6; d_gene: NA; CDR3aa: CASSFRSASLKNIQYF
v_gene: TRBV5-4; d_gene: TRBD2; CDR3aa: CASSLGRGLAGVSDTQYF
v_gene: TRBV6-1; d_gene: NA; CDR3aa: CASSDRGHLNTEAFF
v_gene: TRBV28; d_gene: NA; CDR3aa: CASSFLGSNYGYTF
v_gene: TRBV5-1; d_gene: TRBD1; CDR3aa: CASSLVGTGDTEAFF
v_gene: TRBV9; d_gene: NA; CDR3aa: CASSVGGSGNTGELFF
v_gene: TRBV30; d_gene: TRBD2; CDR3aa: CAWSSSGSTDTQYF
v_gene: TRBV5-1; d_gene: NA; CDR3aa: CASLGLEMDTQYF
v_gene: TRBV7-9; d_gene: TRBD1; CDR3aa: CASSLGAGQGVVGANVLTF
v_gene: TRBV7-9; d_gene: NA; CDR3aa: CASSLGGHSTDTQYF
v_gene: TRBV18; d_gene: NA; CDR3aa: CASSPPEDNEKLFF
v_gene: TRBV5-6; d_gene: NA; CDR3aa: CASSLVGQPGNTIHF
v_gene: TRBV7-8; d_gene: NA; CDR3aa: CASSLRGGTEAFF
v_gene: TRBV11-2; d_gene: NA; CDR3aa: CASSLGSAYEQYF
v_gene: TRBV4-2; d_gene: TRBD2; CDR3aa: CASSPAGLAGVAGELFF
v_gene: TRBV15; d_gene: NA; CDR3aa: CATSRDQGPQETQYF
v_gene: TRBV6-1; d_gene: TRBD2; CDR3aa: CASSAAGTSGDTGELFF
v_gene: TRBV29-1; d_gene: TRBD1; CDR3aa: CSARRGTGARETQYF
v_gene: TRBV2; d_gene: TRBD1; CDR3aa: CASSRTGDGYTF
v_gene: TRBV28; d_gene: TRBD1; CDR3aa: CASSWGQEVVYGYTF
v_gene: TRBV2; d_gene: NA; CDR3aa: CASSEGGGLSNQPQHF
v_gene: TRBV4-1; d_gene: NA; CDR3aa: CASSQERKRHGTEAFF
v_gene: TRBV11-2; d_gene: NA; CDR3aa: CASNRDSSSYEQYF
v_gene: TRBV6-1; d_gene: NA; CDR3aa: CASSEGSVSPLHF
v_gene: TRBV7-3; d_gene: TRBD1; CDR3aa: CASSPNPGQGTYEQYF
v_gene: TRBV19; d_gene: TRBD1; CDR3aa: CASSLGQGGTEAFF
v_gene: TRBV27; d_gene: NA; CDR3aa: CASSPTLTSRAYEQYF
v_gene: TRBV2; d_gene: NA; CDR3aa: CASMGRAGNQETQYF
v_gene: TRBV6-1; d_gene: NA; CDR3aa: CATQPHREPETQYF
v_gene: TRBV6-5; d_gene: NA; CDR3aa: CASSYSTPVEAFF
v_gene: TRBV19; d_gene: NA; CDR3aa: CASSVRGPKAEAFF
v_gene: TRBV28; d_gene: TRBD1; CDR3aa: CASSLPGQGFNEQFF
v_gene: TRBV7-2; d_gene: TRBD1; CDR3aa: CASSPTGQFSGNTIYF
v_gene: TRBV11-2; d_gene: NA; CDR3aa: CASSLGRVGPEAFF
v_gene: TRBV18; d_gene: NA; CDR3aa: CASSPKGQGGYEQYF
v_gene: TRBV7-3; d_gene: NA; CDR3aa: CASSWTVDETQYF
v_gene: TRBV18; d_gene: TRBD2; CDR3aa: CASSPSLAGGSGDTQYF
v_gene: TRBV13; d_gene: TRBD2; CDR3aa: CASSLVHSGGGTGELFF
v_gene: TRBV7-2; d_gene: TRBD2; CDR3aa: CASSLKVGTSGYTDTQYF
v_gene: TRBV5-1; d_gene: TRBD2; CDR3aa: CASSFGSLAGGMWYEQYF
v_gene: TRBV6-5; d_gene: NA; CDR3aa: CASSKRSTDTQYF
v_gene: TRBV28; d_gene: NA; CDR3aa: CASSMGHYNEQFF
v_gene: TRBV18; d_gene: NA; CDR3aa: CASSPRSRTLYEQYF